The T cell receptor (beta chain) described here comes from a study of blood T cell repertoires in COVID-19. Across the whole study: There were acute and convalescent COVID-19 samples, and they came from the United States, Italy and Spain. T cells, B-cell-depleted T cells, or PBMCs provided the cDNA or gDNA that served as material.

From germline, CDR1 is MNHEY and CDR2 SVGAGI. The CDR3 loop spans 15 amino acids. V was clipped by 5 bases and J by 5 bases; unmatched bases: 6. Enrolment of Seattle patients took place during active infection, and they were followed longitudinally. As originally analysed: Nucleated cell counts were estimated from reference gene primer amplification. Only in-frame clones appear in the TCRdb table, and some are missing; sequencing was by immunoSEQ multiplex PCR. The D gene and trimming were derived from the DNA, and the V and J assignments and clone size from that table. Among 400,000 or so clones listed, around 89% were seen once.

The sequenced material came from peripheral blood. This receptor was identified in a woman aged 40 to 50 with COVID-19, enrolled during active disease. This chain links TRBV6-5 with TRBJ1-5, with 10 positions matching TRBD1. This CDR3 reads CASSLDRGKDQPQHF. CDR3 sequence (DNA): TGTGCCAGCAGTCTGGACAGGGGGAAGGATCAGCCCCAGCATTTT.